This TCR beta chain comes out of a study of blood T cells in healthy people across ages. Every donor contributed roughly 10 milliliters of peripheral blood by blood draw. It was with a sample-barcoded 5' primer and a J-beta primer mix that a second PCR of roughly 7 to 12 cycles was run. TCRdb independently ran MiXCR on the 5' RACE reads; one entry per CDR3 protein. This sample has 1,500,000 or so distinct CDR3 sequences, with around 59% found just once. The CDR3 runs 15 residues. The germline gives CDR1 SGHDN, CDR2 FVKESK. V lost 2 bases, J lost 6 bases, and 6 bases stayed unmatched. Broader study findings: Comparison with aged donors showed that long-lived donors had more naive CD4+ cells and higher diversity.

On this clonotype itself: What it recognizes is unknown.

The TCR was taken from a man between 18 and 29 years old in good health. Material for sequencing was blood. The chain couples TRBV14 to TRBJ2-1; TRBD1 matches at 8 bases. CDR3 region: CASSQPWTGFNEQFF. The CDR3 nucleotides are TGTGCCAGCAGCCAACCCTGGACAGGGTTCAATGAGCAGTTCTTC.